What follows are 15 T cell receptor beta chains derived from one specimen sequenced in a study of shared T cell receptors in the human thymus. Measured with immunoSEQ multiplex PCR; TCRdb has only the in-frame clones, and not every one. The data hold about 610,000 clones, with roughly 90% observed a single time. These data are also associated with another study on human thymus T cells.

The material sequenced was thymocytes. The receptors stem from a boy under two years old with a congenital heart defect.

The chain employs TRBV6-5 and TRBJ1-5; 8 nucleotides align to TRBD1. CDR3 length: 16 residues. Germline-derived CDR1 and CDR2 are MNHEY and SVGAGI. The V gene end was trimmed by 4 bases and the J gene end by 7 bases; junction bases not matched to a gene: 12. The CDR3 loop is CASSSKRTGSFQPQHF. As DNA, the CDR3 is TGTGCCAGCAGTTCGAAAAGGACAGGGTCATTCCAGCCCCAGCATTTT.

This clone was seen a few times. The chain joins TRBV21-1 to TRBJ2-4; TRBD2 is the table's D call, not checked against the DNA. TRBV21-1 is recorded as a pseudogene. CDR3 length: 13 residues. This chain's CDR3 is CASSRRTSHIQYF. DNA for the CDR3: TGTGCCAGCAGCAGGAGGACTAGCCACATTCAGTACTTC.

CDR3 DNA: TGCAGTGCTAGGGGGGGGCTTACGCAGTATTTT. Amino acids: CSARGGLTQYF. This chain joins TRBV20-1 and TRBJ2-3, with a tentative D call TRBD2 (7 bases). The length of the CDR3 is 11 residues. Trimming stripped 3 bases from V and 8 bases from J, with 9 bases between. Germline V gene data show CDR1 as DFQATT and CDR2 as SNEGSKA (reference sequence).

A word on this clone: Different DNA sequences within this sample yield the same CDR3. The CDR3 loop is CAWSVTQDPYEQYF. As DNA, the CDR3 is TGTGCCTGGAGTGTAACCCAGGATCCCTACGAGCAGTACTTC. The V and J genes are TRBV30 and TRBJ2-7; D is uncertain. The V and J ends lost 0 bases and 2 bases respectively, with 11 bases between them. CDR3 length: 14 residues. Germline V gives CDR1 GTSNPN, CDR2 SVGIG (reference sequence).

The gene calls are TRBV5-1 and TRBJ2-5, with unresolved D. The end of the DNA aligns better with TRBJ2-7, so the J call may be wrong. CDR1 SGHRS and CDR2 YFSETQ come from the germline V gene. This CDR3 spans 15 amino acids. The CDR3 is CASTLKRGTSYEQYF. The CDR3 DNA reads as TGCGCCAGCACCCTCAAAAGAGGAACCTCCTACGAGCAGTACTTC.

V and J are TRBV7-2 and TRBJ2-5; weak D call: TRBD2 (6 bases). This CDR3 has 14 amino acids. Trimming cost V 3 bases and J 4 bases, with 12 bases left between them. Per the germline V gene, CDR1 is SGHTA and CDR2 is FQGNSA. This CDR3 is CASSLAAGPETQYF. The CDR3 DNA follows: TGTGCCAGCAGCTTGGCGGCGGGGCCAGAGACCCAGTACTTC.

The chain uses TRBV4-3 and TRBJ2-5; 15 positions agree with TRBD2. The CDR3 is made up of 19 amino acids. The germline gives CDR1 LGHNA, CDR2 YSLEER. Germline trimming cut 0 bases from V and 5 bases from J; bases unmatched to any gene: 10. The DNA of the CDR3 is TGCGCCAGCAGCCAAGATCAGCGGGGACTAGCGGGAGGTGGCGAGACCCAGTACTTC. Translating gives CASSQDQRGLAGGGETQYF.

The V and J genes are TRBV29-1 and TRBJ2-5; 7 bases agree with TRBD1. J lost 4 bases, V lost 8 bases, and 10 bases had no gene match. The CDR3 runs to 13 residues. Germline CDR1 is SQVTM and CDR2 is ANQGSEA. CDR3 DNA: TGCAGCCTCGGCACAGGGGACGGAGAGACCCAGTACTTC. It encodes CSLGTGDGETQYF.

This clone has just one count. This chain uses TRBV9 with TRBJ2-1; 13 bases agree with TRBD2. This CDR3 spans 15 amino acids. The germline V gene encodes CDR1 SGDLS and CDR2 YYNGEE. V lost 3 bases, J lost 12 bases, and 9 bases stayed unmatched. The DNA of the CDR3 is TGTGCCAGCAGCGCGAGGACTAGCGGGAGCCCAGGGCAGTTCTTC. Encoded protein: CASSARTSGSPGQFF. Full variable domain (remainder filled in from reference TRBV9 and TRBJ2-1): DSGVTQTPKHLITATGQRVTLRCSPRSGDLSVYWYQQSLDQGLQFLIQYYNGEERAKGNILERFSAQQFPDLHSELNLSSLELGDSALYFCASSARTSGSPGQFFGPGTRLTVL.

J is TRBJ2-7 and V is TRBV12-5, with 7 bases identical to TRBD1. CDR1 is LGHNT, CDR2 FRNRAP, per germline. Trimming removed 5 bases from V and 0 bases from J; junction bases left unmatched: 7. The CDR3 contains 15 residues. In DNA, the CDR3 is TGTGCTAGTGGTCACAGGGGCGAGAGCTCCTACGAGCAGTACTTC. Protein product: CASGHRGESSYEQYF.

This clone was detected once. The genes are TRBV27 and TRBJ2-7; 11 positions match TRBD2. Germline V gives CDR1 MNHEY, CDR2 SMNVEV (reference sequence). The junction had 10 bases not matched to a gene; V was cut back by 2 bases and J by 4 bases. The CDR3 consists of 17 residues. The CDR3 DNA sequence: TGTGCCAGCAGTTTAAGCCCCGGGACTAGCGGCCCTTACGAGCAGTACTTC. Translated, it gives CASSLSPGTSGPYEQYF.

The genes are TRBV4-2 and TRBJ2-5; D is unresolved. The V gene lost 0 bases and the J gene lost 5 bases, with 7 bases spanning the gap. This CDR3 has 13 amino acids. The germline V gene has CDR1 LGHNA and CDR2 YNFKEQ. The CDR3, as DNA: TGTGCCAGCAGCCAAGAAAGCGAGGAGACCCAGTACTTC. Translation: CASSQESEETQYF.

The chain carries TRBV7-2 and TRBJ1-1; possible D gene TRBD1, 5 bases. V lost 2 bases, J lost 0 bases, and 16 bases lay in between. The germline CDR1 and CDR2 sequences are SGHTA and FQGNSA. The CDR3 length is 17 residues. CDR3 nucleotide sequence: TGTGCCAGCAGCTTAATATTTAGCACAGGCCTGAACACTGAAGCTTTCTTT. Translation: CASSLIFSTGLNTEAFF.

This chain connects TRBV28 to TRBJ1-2; 8 nucleotides agree with TRBD1. Germline V gene lookup returns CDR1 MDHEN and CDR2 SYDVKM. This CDR3 contains 16 residues. V was clipped by 5 bases and J by 8 bases; unmatched bases: 16. The CDR3 here is CASSPAVRGPFWGYTF. Here the CDR3 DNA reads TGTGCCAGCAGTCCCGCGGTCAGGGGGCCGTTCTGGGGCTACACCTTC.

The rearrangement joins TRBV19 to TRBJ2-2, with a weak D call TRBD1 (7 bases). V lost 5 bases and J 3 bases, leaving 19 bases between the germline ends. This CDR3 is 17 amino acids long. CDR1 is LNHDA, CDR2 SQIVND, per germline (reference sequence). Written as DNA, the CDR3 is TGTGCCAGTAGTCCCAAGTCGACAGGGAGGCACACCGGGGAGCTGTTTTTT. Encoded protein: CASSPKSTGRHTGELFF. Based on the CDR3 plus reference TRBV19 and TRBJ2-2, the full variable domain is DGGITQSPKYLFRKEGQNVTLSCEQNLNHDAMYWYRQDPGQGLRLIYYSQIVNDFQKGDIAEGYSVSREKKESFPLTVTSAQKNPTAFYLCASSPKSTGRHTGELFFGEGSRLTVL.